Described below is a single T cell receptor beta chain sequence and its context. The germline gives CDR1 GTSNPN, CDR2 SVGIG (reference sequence). V lost 0 bases and J lost 9, with 12 bases in between. The CDR3 has 13 residues. This record comes from a study of cytomegalovirus exposure and HLA in healthy donors. In the PCR, 60 Vbeta and 13 Jbeta primers were used. Data came from immunoSEQ multiplex PCR; TCRdb stores just in-frame clones and leaves some out. The profile shows roughly 200,000 clones, over 60% of them singletons. This TCR was sampled from a man aged 18 to 29 in good health and CMV-seronegative. What was sequenced was PBMCs. The gene calls are TRBV30 and TRBJ1-5; no clear D. Written as DNA, the CDR3 is TGTGCCTGGAGTGTAATCGGTGCGGGGCCCCAGCATTTT. As protein: CAWSVIGAGPQHF.